This TCR beta chain derives from a study of human T cells and chemical hapten exposure. About the study: TCR yields per sample varied mostly from small pooled library volume differences.

Methods used by the authors: A per-sample median of around 100,000 TCRs was observed, with a range of 23,224 to 690,600. TCRdb re-analysed the RACE reads in MiXCR, keeping a single row per CDR3 protein. The V and J calls shown here were made by TCRdb, not taken from the authors' results. The sample records 85,000 or so distinct CDR3 sequences, approximately 10% being singletons. Time point reported: patch test 2, 6 weeks after DPC sensitization. Treatment indicated: therapeutic diphenylcyclopropenone sensitization with weekly scalp DPC. Suited to DPC and affected by alopecia, the donors ranged from 18 to 70 years old. Trimming shortened V by 6 bases and J by 0 bases, and 17 bases separated the two germline ends. CDR1 and CDR2 (germline): MGHRA, YSYEKL. The CDR3 runs 16 residues. The table lists this clonotype with many counts.

The chain has TRBV4-1 and TRBJ1-2; perhaps TRBD1 as D (6 bases). Sequenced material: whole blood, taken in connection with sensitization to the hapten diphenylcyclopropenone (DPC). The receptor's source is a man younger than 30 with alopecia areata. Some clones in this sample may be carry-over from other donors' samples. The chain's CDR3 is CASRHPTGPANYGYTF. The CDR3 DNA is TGCGCCAGCAGGCACCCAACAGGGCCGGCTAACTATGGCTACACCTTC.